This is a list of T cell receptor beta chains from one sample in a study of chemoradiotherapy in HPV16-positive cancers. Profiling relied on immunoSEQ multiplex PCR, and the TCRdb table lists in-frame clones only, not all of them. The sample carries tens of thousands of clones, 93% recorded once. Sequenced material: blood, taken from a patient who underwent chemoradiotherapy. The receptors were sampled from a human donor with HPV-associated anogenital cancer. Both conserved end residues are part of each CDR3. The D gene is left open where the match is weak. Rows give clone size only sometimes, using once, few, many, or a class for an expanded clone.

v_call,d_call,j_call,clone_size,cdr3_aa,cdr3_nt
TRBV6-1,.,TRBJ1-6,.,CASSEAFNSPLHF,TGTGCCAGCAGTGAAGCCTTTAATTCACCCCTCCACTTT
TRBV7-9,.,TRBJ1-2,.,CASSLAGGPNYGYTF,TGTGCCAGCAGCTTAGCGGGCGGACCAAACTATGGCTACACCTTC
TRBV4-2,.,TRBJ2-5,.,CASSQDWGGETQYF,TGTGCCAGCAGCCAAGATTGGGGAGGAGAGACCCAGTACTTC
TRBV9,.,TRBJ1-1,.,CASSVDPTNTEAFF,TGTGCCAGCAGCGTAGATCCGACGAACACTGAAGCTTTCTTT
TRBV4-1,.,TRBJ1-4,.,CASSQDPVELFF,TGCGCCAGCAGCCAAGACCCCGTTGAGCTGTTTTTT
TRBV2,.,TRBJ2-5,.,CASGPPPRPGETQYF,TGTGCCAGCGGACCCCCCCCAAGGCCGGGGGAGACCCAGTACTTC
TRBV18,.,TRBJ2-5,.,CASSPGRQETQYF,TGTGCCAGCTCCCCGGGACGGCAAGAGACCCAGTACTTC
TRBV19,.,TRBJ1-5,.,CASSILGVGQPQHF,TGTGCCAGTAGTATTTTGGGCGTGGGGCAGCCCCAGCATTTT
TRBV9,TRBD1,TRBJ2-1,.,CASSDRDRAHNEQFF,TGTGCCAGCAGCGACCGGGACAGGGCGCACAATGAGCAGTTCTTC
TRBV9,TRBD1,TRBJ2-5,.,CASSAGQFQETQYF,TGTGCCAGCAGCGCGGGACAGTTCCAAGAGACCCAGTACTTC
TRBV2,.,TRBJ1-1,.,CASSGVGNTEAFF,TGTGCCAGCAGTGGAGTCGGGAACACTGAAGCTTTCTTT
TRBV7-2,.,TRBJ2-1,.,CASSLEGRHEQFF,TGTGCCAGCAGCTTAGAGGGGAGGCATGAGCAGTTCTTC
TRBV4-2,.,TRBJ2-3,once,CASSPSWGGTDTQYF,TGTGCCAGCAGCCCAAGCTGGGGGGGCACAGATACGCAGTATTTT
TRBV9,.,TRBJ2-2,.,CASSVEGLPGELFF,TGTGCCAGCAGCGTTGAGGGTTTGCCCGGGGAGCTGTTTTTT
TRBV4-3,.,TRBJ2-4,once,CASSQVAIPSPGNIQYF,TGCGCCAGCAGCCAGGTGGCTATACCTAGTCCTGGAAACATTCAGTACTTC
TRBV6-5,.,TRBJ2-2,.,CASNAWRGNTGELFF,TGTGCCAGCAATGCCTGGCGGGGTAACACCGGGGAGCTGTTTTTT
TRBV5-8,.,TRBJ2-5,.,CASSPGPTMETQYF,TGTGCCAGCAGCCCCGGACCTACAATGGAGACCCAGTACTTC
TRBV5-5,TRBD1,TRBJ2-4,.,CASSRQGITKNIQYF,TGTGCCAGCAGCCGACAGGGCATAACCAAAAACATTCAGTACTTC
TRBV21-1,.,TRBJ2-7,.,CASSTYRGPPTTYEQYF,TGTGCCAGCAGCACGTATAGGGGGCCCCCTACAACCTACGAGCAGTACTTC
TRBV9,.,TRBJ2-2,.,CASSVAGRGELFF,TGTGCCAGCAGCGTAGCTGGCCGGGGGGAGCTGTTTTTT
TRBV5-4,TRBD2,TRBJ2-7,.,CASSLQRGTYEQYF,TGTGCCAGCAGCTTGCAGCGGGGAACCTACGAGCAGTACTTC
TRBV15,.,TRBJ1-1,.,CATSRDRANTEAFF,TGTGCCACCAGCAGAGATCGGGCGAACACTGAAGCTTTCTTT
TRBV28,.,TRBJ2-4,.,CASSTPGPAKNIQYF,TGTGCCAGCAGTACCCCGGGGCCGGCCAAAAACATTCAGTACTTC
TRBV6-4,.,TRBJ2-6,.,CASSDSREAGANVLTF,TGTGCCAGCAGTGACTCCAGGGAGGCTGGGGCCAACGTCCTGACTTTC
TRBV7-9,.,TRBJ1-1,.,CASSLTTSTEAFF,TGTGCCAGCAGCTTAACGACATCCACTGAAGCTTTCTTT
TRBV29-1,.,TRBJ1-1,.,CMAGSNTEAFF,TGCATGGCGGGATCCAACACTGAAGCTTTCTTT
TRBV7-2,.,TRBJ2-6,.,CASSLGGAGANVLTF,TGTGCCAGCAGCTTAGGGGGCGCTGGGGCCAACGTCCTGACTTTC
TRBV7-6,.,TRBJ2-7,.,CASSPEGSYEQYF,TGTGCCAGCAGCCCAGAGGGAAGCTACGAGCAGTACTTC
TRBV9,.,TRBJ2-6,.,CASSVASGANVLTF,TGTGCCAGCAGCGTAGCTTCTGGGGCCAACGTCCTGACTTTC
TRBV6-4,.,TRBJ1-4,.,CASSGDAGEKLFF,TGTGCCAGCAGTGGGGACGCCGGTGAAAAACTGTTTTTT
TRBV27,.,TRBJ1-1,.,CASSVDMRIGDTEAFF,TGTGCCAGCAGTGTTGACATGAGGATAGGGGACACTGAAGCTTTCTTT
TRBV6-5,.,TRBJ2-3,.,CASSYLSTDTQYF,TGTGCCAGCAGTTACCTCAGCACAGATACGCAGTATTTT
TRBV6-5,.,TRBJ2-7,.,CASSYPGQNGLGEQYF,TGTGCCAGCAGTTACCCCGGACAGAATGGGTTGGGGGAGCAGTACTTC
TRBV19,.,TRBJ1-5,.,CASSLRDTNQPQHF,TGTGCCAGTAGTTTGCGGGACACCAATCAGCCCCAGCATTTT
TRBV6-4,TRBD1,TRBJ2-3,.,CASSVTGEKDTQYF,TGTGCCAGCAGCGTGACAGGGGAAAAAGATACGCAGTATTTT
TRBV29-1,.,TRBJ2-2,.,CSVEVRRGVLFF,TGCAGCGTTGAGGTACGGCGAGGGGTGCTGTTTTTT
TRBV18,TRBD2,TRBJ2-5,.,CASSPVDPSGGTQYF,TGTGCCAGCTCACCTGTCGATCCCTCGGGGGGGACCCAGTACTTC
TRBV6-5,.,TRBJ1-1,.,CASSYSFRGTEAFF,TGTGCCAGCAGTTACTCATTCAGGGGCACTGAAGCTTTCTTT
TRBV6-6,TRBD1,TRBJ1-2,.,CASRTDRGRASGYTF,TGTGCCAGCAGAACCGATAGGGGGCGAGCCTCTGGCTACACCTTC
TRBV5-1,.,TRBJ2-2,few,CASSLVGGPNTGELFF,TGCGCCAGCAGCTTGGTCGGGGGGCCGAACACCGGGGAGCTGTTTTTT
TRBV7-2,TRBD1,TRBJ2-5,.,CASSRDRGGETQYF,TGTGCCAGCAGCCGGGACAGGGGAGGTGAGACCCAGTACTTC
TRBV6-1,TRBD2,TRBJ2-2,.,CASSEGGRGYTGELFF,TGTGCCAGCAGTGAAGGCGGGAGGGGGTACACCGGGGAGCTGTTTTTT
TRBV11-2,TRBD2,TRBJ2-5,.,CASSRGAGVETQYF,TGTGCCAGCAGCCGCGGGGCGGGGGTAGAGACCCAGTACTTC
TRBV4-1,TRBD1,TRBJ1-2,.,CASSQDRRNYGYTF,TGCGCCAGCAGCCAGGACAGGAGAAACTATGGCTACACCTTC
TRBV5-1,TRBD1,TRBJ2-7,few,CASSFRTGDHEQYF,TGCGCCAGCAGCTTTCGGACAGGGGACCACGAGCAGTACTTC
TRBV5-4,TRBD1,TRBJ1-4,.,CASSTRQGGSEKLFF,TGTGCCAGCAGCACAAGACAGGGGGGGAGTGAAAAACTGTTTTTT
TRBV4-3,.,TRBJ2-3,.,CASSQFTILTTDTQYF,TGCGCCAGCAGCCAATTTACCATCTTGACCACAGATACGCAGTATTTT
TRBV5-6,.,TRBJ1-3,.,CASSLASGNTIYF,TGTGCCAGCAGCTTGGCCTCTGGAAACACCATATATTTT
TRBV7-2,TRBD2,TRBJ2-3,.,CASSPARTSTTDTQYF,TGTGCCAGCAGCCCCGCCAGGACTAGTACGACAGATACGCAGTATTTT
TRBV7-9,.,TRBJ2-7,.,CASSLHQSRNEQYF,TGTGCCAGCAGCTTACACCAAAGCAGAAACGAGCAGTACTTC
TRBV15,.,TRBJ1-1,.,CATSRDRALNTEAFF,TGTGCCACCAGCAGAGATCGGGCCCTGAACACTGAAGCTTTCTTT
TRBV2,TRBD1,TRBJ2-1,.,CASRFGTGYNEQFF,TGTGCCAGCCGGTTCGGGACAGGGTACAATGAGCAGTTCTTC